This T cell receptor beta chain was obtained from a study of blood T cell repertoires in COVID-19. Study-level background: COVID-19 samples, acute and convalescent, were from the United States, Italy and Spain. Sample material is recorded as cDNA or gDNA derived from T cells, B-cell-depleted T cells, or PBMCs.

Authors' data handling: Scientists estimated how many nucleated cells there were by amplifying reference gene primers. Sequencing was performed with immunoSEQ multiplex PCR; in TCRdb, only in-frame clones are kept and a portion is missing. V and J calls and clone size are given by that table; D and trimming were obtained from the DNA. There are under 150,000 clones in the sample; 86% occur only once, and approximately 20% lies in the top ten. The TCR was taken from a woman between 45 and 65 years old who had recovered from COVID-19. The specimen was peripheral blood.

CDR3 sequence reads: CASSTGETQYF. The CDR3 DNA reads as TGTGCCAGCAGCACGGGGGAGACCCAGTACTTC. The chain recombines TRBV7-6 with TRBJ2-5, with D maybe TRBD2 (5 bases). The V gene's germline CDR1 is SGHVS and CDR2 FNYEAQ. This CDR3 region has 11 residues. V shed 5 bases and J shed 5 bases, with 6 bases lying between them.